The 9 T cell receptor beta chains reported below all come from one sample, sequenced in a study of neurological immune-mediated disorders. TCRdb reanalysed the 5' RACE reads using MiXCR and keeps one entry per CDR3 protein. The sample records 71,000 or so distinct CDR3 sequences, about an eighth being singletons. Described time point: longitudinal time-point 1 (baseline). Sequenced sample: PBMCs. Receptors originate from a female donor with HTLV-1-associated myelopathy (HAM/TSP).

Ten or more counts support this clonotype. This chain links TRBV20-1 with TRBJ2-3, with a tentative D call TRBD2 (6 bases). This CDR3 comprises 15 residues. The germline V gene encodes CDR1 DFQATT and CDR2 SNEGSKA (reference sequence). V lost 3 bases to trimming and J lost 5 bases, with 18 bases between them. CDR3 in amino acids: CSASAPGLGGDTQYF. Written as DNA, the CDR3 is TGCAGTGCTAGTGCTCCGGGACTCGGGGGAGATACGCAGTATTTT.

With respect to this clonotype: A much larger clone differs from this one at a single base, so this may be a read error. The genes are TRBV12-3 or TRBV12-4 and TRBJ2-5, with D perhaps given as TRBD1 or TRBD2 (6 bases each). This CDR3 comprises 14 residues. Trimming took 4 bases from V and 4 from J, leaving 13 bases between them. The CDR3: CASSWGARVETQYF. CDR3 nucleotide sequence: TGTGCCAGCAGTTGGGGGGCTCGGGTAGAGACCCAGTACTTC.

There are a few counts of this clonotype. The rearrangement links TRBV20-1 to TRBJ1-1; 12 positions match TRBD1. There are 16 residues in the CDR3. The germline V gene encodes CDR1 DFQATT and CDR2 SNEGSKA (reference sequence). Losses at the gene ends were 2 bases for V and 1 base for J; bases not matched to a gene: 5. The CDR3 loop reads CSARPGTGGWNTEAFF. CDR3 sequence (DNA): TGCAGTGCTAGACCCGGGACAGGGGGCTGGAACACTGAAGCTTTCTTT.

This clonotype was seen ten or more times. The chain employs TRBV20-1 and TRBJ2-7; perhaps TRBD1 as D (5 bases). Germline values: CDR1 DFQATT, CDR2 SNEGSKA (reference sequence). The CDR3 contains 12 residues. V lost 3 bases and J 1 base, leaving 7 bases between the germline ends. In DNA form, the CDR3 reads TGCAGTGCTAGTGACAGATCCTACGAGCAGTACTTC. Residues: CSASDRSYEQYF.

This clonotype was seen repeatedly, ten times or more. DNA for the CDR3: TGCAGTGCCCCGACAGGCGACTATGGCTACACCTTC. This codes for CSAPTGDYGYTF. The rearrangement joins TRBV20-1 to TRBJ1-2, with TRBD1 as a possible D gene (6 bases). CDR1 is DFQATT, CDR2 SNEGSKA, per germline (reference sequence). Between the trimmed V and J ends, which lost 6 bases and 3 bases, there was a span of 11 bases. CDR3 length: 12 residues.

Ten or more counts support this clonotype. The chain is built from TRBV7-6 and TRBJ1-1; D unclear. The length of the CDR3 is 14 residues. Trimming took off 1 base at V and 5 bases at J, with 11 bases between the two ends. From germline, CDR1 is SGHVS and CDR2 FNYEAQ. CDR3 loop: CASSLEARPTEAFF. The CDR3 region has the DNA TGTGCCAGCAGCTTAGAGGCCAGGCCAACTGAAGCTTTCTTT.

In this sample, this clonotype turned up many times. This chain joins TRBV12-3 or TRBV12-4 and TRBJ2-7, with a possible D match to TRBD1 (6 bases). Between the trimmed V and J ends, which lost 6 bases and 1 base, there was a span of 16 bases. The CDR3 loop spans 15 amino acids. The CDR3 region is CASSRGGTGSYEQYF. Here the CDR3 DNA reads TGTGCCAGCAGCAGAGGGGGAACAGGGTCCTACGAGCAGTACTTC.

In its sample, this clonotype was seen a few times. This rearrangement joins TRBV30 to TRBJ2-1; TRBD2 matches 9 bases. This CDR3 has 11 amino acids. Germline CDR1 GTSNPN, CDR2 SVGIG (reference sequence). J lost 15 bases, V lost 0 bases, and 3 bases had no gene match. This CDR3 reads CAWSVGLALFF. The DNA for the CDR3 is TGTGCCTGGAGTGTCGGACTAGCGTTGTTCTTC.

This clonotype was seen ten or more times. The chain has TRBV2 and TRBJ2-7, with D uncertain. V was cut by 8 bases and J by 4 bases, with 9 bases left in between. Germline assignment: CDR1 SNHLY and CDR2 FYNNEI. The CDR3 is 11 amino acids. DNA of the CDR3: TGTGCCAGCGACTCGGGTTACGAGCAGTACTTC. This gives the protein CASDSGYEQYF.